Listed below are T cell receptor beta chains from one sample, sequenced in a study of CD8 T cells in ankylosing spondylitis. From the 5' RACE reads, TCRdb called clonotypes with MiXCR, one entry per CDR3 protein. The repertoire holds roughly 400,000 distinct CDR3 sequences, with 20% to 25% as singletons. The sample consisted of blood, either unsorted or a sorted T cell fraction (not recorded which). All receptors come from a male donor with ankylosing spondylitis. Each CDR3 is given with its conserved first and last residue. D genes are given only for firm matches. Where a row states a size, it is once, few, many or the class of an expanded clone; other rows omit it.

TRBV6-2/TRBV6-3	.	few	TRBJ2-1	TGTGCCAGCAGTTACGGATCCCACCCCAATGAGCAGTTCTTC	CASSYGSHPNEQFF
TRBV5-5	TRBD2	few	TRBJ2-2	TGTGCCAGCAGCCGTGGACTAGCGGATACCGGGGAGCTGTTTTTT	CASSRGLADTGELFF
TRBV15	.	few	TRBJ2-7	TGTGCCACCAGCAGACTGAGGGGGGATGTCCACGAGCAGTACTTC	CATSRLRGDVHEQYF
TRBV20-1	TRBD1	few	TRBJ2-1	TGCAGTGCCATGGGACAGGGGGACGAGCAGTTCTTC	CSAMGQGDEQFF
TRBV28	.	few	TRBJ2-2	TGTGCCAGCAGTATCCAGGGCGCGAGGGAGCTGTTTTTT	CASSIQGARELFF
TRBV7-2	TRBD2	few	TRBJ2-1	TGTGCCAGCAGCTCTGGGACTACCGATGAGCAGTTCTTC	CASSSGTTDEQFF
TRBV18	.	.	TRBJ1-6	TGTGCCAGCTCACCTCCGGGCGGGACCCTCCACTTT	CASSPPGGTLHF
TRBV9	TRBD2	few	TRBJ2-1	TGTGCCAGCGGGGACTCAAGGCGGGCTAGCGGGAGGGATGAGCAGTTCTTC	CASGDSRRASGRDEQFF
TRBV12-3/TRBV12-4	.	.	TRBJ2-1	TGTGCCAGCAGTCTATATACCTCGGGGCCCTACAATGAGCAGTTCTTC	CASSLYTSGPYNEQFF
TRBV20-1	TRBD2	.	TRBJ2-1	TGCAGCGCACTTAGCGGGCCCTACAATGAGCAGTTCTTC	CSALSGPYNEQFF
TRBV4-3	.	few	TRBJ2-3	TGCGCCAGCAGCCAAGATCTGGTCCGAGGGTCAGATACGCAGTATTTT	CASSQDLVRGSDTQYF
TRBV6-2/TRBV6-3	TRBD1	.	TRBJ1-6	TGTGCCAGCAGCCGCCGACAGGGGGTTTCACTAAGCTCCTATAATTCACCCCTCCACTTT	CASSRRQGVSLSSYNSPLHF
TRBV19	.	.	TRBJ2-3	TGTGCCAGTAGTGCACAGGGGGGGACAGATACGCAGTATTTT	CASSAQGGTDTQYF
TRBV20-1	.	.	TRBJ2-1	TGCAGTGCGCCACGGGACTTAGGCGTGGATGAGCAGTTCTTC	CSAPRDLGVDEQFF
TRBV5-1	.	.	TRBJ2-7	TGCGCCAGCAGCTTGGGGACACCGTTCTCCTACGAGCAGGACTTC	CASSLGTPFSYEQDF
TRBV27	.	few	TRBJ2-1	TGTGCCAGCTCAAGGATTTCCTACAATGAGCAGTTCTTC	CASSRISYNEQFF
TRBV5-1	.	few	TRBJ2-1	TGCGCCAGCAGCTTGTCAGTCCCAGGTCTCAATGAGCAGTTCTTC	CASSLSVPGLNEQFF
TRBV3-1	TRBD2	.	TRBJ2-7	TGTGCCAGCAGCCTCGGTAGCGGGAGTTACTACGAGCAGTACTTC	CASSLGSGSYYEQYF
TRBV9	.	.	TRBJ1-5	TGTGCCAGCAGCATTACAGGGAATAGCAATCAGCCCCAGCATTTT	CASSITGNSNQPQHF
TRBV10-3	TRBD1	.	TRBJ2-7	TGTGCCATCAGTGGCAGGGGGCAGGACGAGCAGTACTTC	CAISGRGQDEQYF
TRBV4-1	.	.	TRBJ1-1	TGCGCCAGCAGCCAAGTCCTGACAGCCTTTGAAGCTTTCTTT	CASSQVLTAFEAFF
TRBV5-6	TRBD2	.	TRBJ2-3	TGTGCCAGCAGCTCCCTAGCGGGAGGGGCAGATACGCAGTATTTT	CASSSLAGGADTQYF
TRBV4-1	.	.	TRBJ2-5	TGCGCCAGCAGCCGAGGAGGCAACCAAGAGACCCAGTACTTC	CASSRGGNQETQYF
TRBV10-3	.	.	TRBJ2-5	TGTGCCATCAGTGAGCCGGGACCGCTCGAGACCCAGTACTTC	CAISEPGPLETQYF
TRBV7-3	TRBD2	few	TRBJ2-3	TGTGCCAGCAGCCCTCGGGGGGGGAGCACAGATACGCAGTATTTT	CASSPRGGSTDTQYF
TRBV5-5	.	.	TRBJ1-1	TGTGCCAGCAGCTTGGAGGGCAGGGTCGGGGAAGCTTTCTTT	CASSLEGRVGEAFF
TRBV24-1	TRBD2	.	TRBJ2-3	TGTGCCACGCGGGACTACACCACAGATACGCAGTATTTT	CATRDYTTDTQYF
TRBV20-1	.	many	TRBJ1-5	TGCAGTGCTTACTCGGAGGGGAGCACGAATCAGCCCCAGCATTTT	CSAYSEGSTNQPQHF
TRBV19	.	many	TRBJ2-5	TGTGCCAGCAGCATTGGTGGAGAGACCCAGTACTTC	CASSIGGETQYF
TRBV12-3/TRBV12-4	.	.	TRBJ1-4	TGTGCCAGCAGTTTAATGGGGATCGGGAAACTGTTTTTT	CASSLMGIGKLFF
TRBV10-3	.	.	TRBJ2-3	TGTGCCATCAGTGTTCAAAGCGGAATGGGCACAGATACGCAGTATTTT	CAISVQSGMGTDTQYF
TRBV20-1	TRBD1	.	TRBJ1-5	TGCAATGCTTGCGGACAGGGTTATCAGCCCCAGCATTTT	CNACGQGYQPQHF
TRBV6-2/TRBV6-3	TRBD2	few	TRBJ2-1	TGTGCCAGCAGTTACCCGACTAGCGGGTTATCCGGGCGCTCCTACAATGAGCAGTTCTTC	CASSYPTSGLSGRSYNEQFF
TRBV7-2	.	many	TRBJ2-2	TGTGCCAGCAGCTTGCACAGGGTCGGAACCGGGGAGCTGTTTTTT	CASSLHRVGTGELFF
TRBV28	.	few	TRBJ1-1	TGTGCCAGCGGAAGATCAGGGGCTCAGAACACTGAAGCTTTCTTT	CASGRSGAQNTEAFF
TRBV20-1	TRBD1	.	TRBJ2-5	TGCAGTGCCTTCCCCTGGACAGGGTTTGAGACCCAGTACTTC	CSAFPWTGFETQYF
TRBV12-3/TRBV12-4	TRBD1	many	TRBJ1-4	TGTGCCAGCAGTTTAAGACAGGGTCATGAAAAACTGTTTTTT	CASSLRQGHEKLFF
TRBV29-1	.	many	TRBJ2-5	TGCAGCGCAGCTCCTAGGGCGCCCGAAGAGACCCAGTACTTC	CSAAPRAPEETQYF
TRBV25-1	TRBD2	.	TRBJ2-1	TGTGCCAGCAGTGGGACTAGCGGGAGTCCCTACAATGAGCAGTTCTTC	CASSGTSGSPYNEQFF
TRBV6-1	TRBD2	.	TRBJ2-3	TGTGCCAGCAGCCTAGAGCCCGGCGGGAGTACGCCAGATACGCAGTATTTT	CASSLEPGGSTPDTQYF
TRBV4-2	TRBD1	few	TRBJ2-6	TGTGCCAGCAGCCAAAGGGGGCAGTCCGATTCTGGGGCCAACGTCCTGACTTTC	CASSQRGQSDSGANVLTF
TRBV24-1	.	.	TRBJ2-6	TGTGCCACCAGTAATCCCGCGCGGGGTGGGGCCAACGTCCTGACTTTC	CATSNPARGGANVLTF
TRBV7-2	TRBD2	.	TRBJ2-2	TGTGCCAGCAGCTTAGTTCCAGCGGGGGGCACCGGGGAGCTGTTTTTT	CASSLVPAGGTGELFF
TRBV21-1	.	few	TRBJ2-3	TGTGCCAGCAGCAAAGCTTATCAGGGTGTGGACACAGATACGCAGTATTTT	CASSKAYQGVDTDTQYF
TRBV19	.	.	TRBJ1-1	TGTGCCAGTACGCGGGAGCTTCACACTGAAGCTTTCTTT	CASTRELHTEAFF
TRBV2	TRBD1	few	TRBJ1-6	TGTGCCAGCAGGAGGACAGGGAATAATTCACCCCTCCACTTT	CASRRTGNNSPLHF
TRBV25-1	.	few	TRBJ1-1	TGTGCCAGCAGTGAATATGCCCCCCTGGACACTGAAGCTTTCTTT	CASSEYAPLDTEAFF